Sequencing of this T cell receptor beta chain was carried out in a study of T cell changes during pregnancy in multiple sclerosis. Some clones are missing from TCRdb's copy, which holds only in-frame ones; the method was immunoSEQ multiplex PCR. Here the sample spans under 35,000 clones, about 90% being singletons. The CDR3 contains 12 residues. Germline CDR1 is MNHEY and CDR2 is SVGAGI. Between the trimmed V and J ends, which lost 2 bases and 10 bases, there was a span of 11 bases. Material: CD4+ T cells from peripheral blood mononuclear cells, obtained in the third trimester of pregnancy. J is TRBJ1-1 and V is TRBV6-5; D is ambiguous. The receptor's source is a female donor in good health, enrolled as a control in a pregnancy study. The DNA of the CDR3 is TGTGCCAGCAGTTACACGCACGGTGCAGCTTTCTTT. It yields the protein CASSYTHGAAFF.